The 5 T cell receptor beta chains listed next were all sequenced from one sample in a study of blood T cell repertoires in COVID-19. Repertoires were generated with immunoSEQ multiplex PCR, while TCRdb's copy carries only in-frame clones and drops some. This table has some 73,000 clones, 80% to 85% appearing once. Material for sequencing was peripheral blood. Every receptor here comes from a human donor in a cohort sampled during active COVID-19.

This clone was observed a single time. The rearrangement joins TRBV5-4 to TRBJ2-1, with TRBD2 identical over 8 bases. The CDR3 is 15 residues long. The V gene's germline CDR1 is SGHNT and CDR2 YYREEE (reference sequence). Germline trimming cut 2 bases from V and 6 bases from J; bases unmatched to any gene: 7. The CDR3 protein is CASSFTGLAGNEQFF. The CDR3 bases are TGTGCCAGCAGCTTTACTGGTCTAGCGGGCAATGAGCAGTTCTTC.

The V and J genes are TRBV6-5 and TRBJ1-2, with 10 bases matching TRBD1. This CDR3 region has 15 residues. Germline lookup yields CDR1 MNHEY and CDR2 SVGAGI. The junction had 10 bases not matched to a gene; V was cut back by 2 bases and J by 10 bases. The DNA of the CDR3 is TGTGCCAGCAGTTACACACCGGGACAGGGGAATCACTACACCTTC. Its protein product is CASSYTPGQGNHYTF.

A note on this clone: The same CDR3 is also encoded by other DNA sequences in this sample. The rearrangement joins TRBV4-2 to TRBJ2-3; D is perhaps TRBD2 (5 bases). CDR1 and CDR2 (germline): LGHNA, YNFKEQ. The CDR3 is 13 residues long. With 1 base removed from V and 6 bases from J, the gap between germline ends came to 8 bases. The CDR3 sequence is CASSQGLADTQYF. CDR3 nucleotides: TGTGCCAGCAGCCAAGGGCTAGCTGATACGCAGTATTTT.

In this sample, this clone turned up once. V is TRBV10-3 and J is TRBJ2-2; 14 bases fit TRBD2. The CDR3 extends over 18 amino acids. In germline, CDR1 is ENHRY, CDR2 SYGVKD. J was trimmed by 5 bases and V by 2 bases; bases with no gene match: 7. The CDR3 here is CAISERGLAGAETGELFF. The CDR3 DNA reads as TGTGCCATCAGTGAGAGGGGACTAGCGGGGGCGGAGACCGGGGAGCTGTTTTTT.

The chain uses TRBV5-1 and TRBJ2-2; the D gene is possibly TRBD1 (5 bases). Germline V CDR1 and CDR2: SGHRS, YFSETQ. The V gene lost 0 bases and the J gene lost 5 bases, with 8 bases spanning the gap. The CDR3 consists of 14 residues. The CDR3 bases are TGCGCCAGCAGCTTGGCTAGGGGAACCGGGGAGCTGTTTTTT. Translated, it gives CASSLARGTGELFF.